The 7 T cell receptor beta chains given below trace back to one sample, sequenced in a study of shared clonotypes between healthy human individuals. Sequencing used immunoSEQ multiplex PCR; TCRdb keeps in-frame clones, though not all of them. Among more than 2 million clones listed, 95% were seen once. The sequencing sample was made of naive CD4+ T cells sorted from blood. Subset: CD45RA+ positively selected. The receptors stem from a man between 18 and 35 years old in good health.

The V gene is TRBV6-5, the J gene TRBJ2-1; D remains ambiguous. V gave up 2 bases and J gave up 5 bases, with 7 bases separating them. The CDR3 covers 13 residues. Looked up from germline, CDR1 is MNHEY and CDR2 is SVGAGI. The CDR3 loop is CASSYGQNNEQFF. DNA of the CDR3: TGTGCCAGCAGTTACGGGCAGAACAATGAGCAGTTCTTC.

This chain joins TRBV10-3 and TRBJ2-3, with 7 bases fitting TRBD2. CDR1 is ENHRY, CDR2 SYGVKD, per germline. CDR3 length equals 17 residues. V gave up 4 bases and J gave up 1 base; unmatched junction bases: 11. The CDR3 region has the DNA TGTGCCATCAGTGGAGAACCTAAGCGGGGAGGCACAGATACGCAGTATTTT. Protein product: CAISGEPKRGGTDTQYF.

In its sample, this clone was seen once. The chain combines TRBV19 with TRBJ2-7, with D possibly matching TRBD2 (5 bases). Deletions cut 6 bases from V and 2 bases from J, with 23 bases between. Germline V CDR1 and CDR2: LNHDA, SQIVND (reference sequence). CDR3 size: 17 residues. The DNA for the CDR3 is TGTGCCAGTAGCCTGAATGCGGTTACAACTAGGGCCTACGAGCAGTACTTC. Translation: CASSLNAVTTRAYEQYF.

This chain links TRBV4-3 with TRBJ1-5; D uncertain. The CDR3 spans 15 residues. Germline assignment: CDR1 LGHNA and CDR2 YSLEER. V lost 0 bases, J lost 3 bases, and 9 bases lay in between. The CDR3 protein is CASSQEKAPNQPQHF. DNA of the CDR3: TGCGCCAGCAGCCAAGAAAAGGCACCCAATCAGCCCCAGCATTTT.

The chain couples TRBV21-1 to TRBJ1-1. TRBV21-1 constitutes a pseudogene. The CDR3 covers 15 residues. The CDR3 here is CASSKDWQLNTEAFF. The CDR3 bases are TGTGCCAGCAGCAAAGATTGGCAGCTGAACACTGAAGCTTTCTTT.

This chain uses TRBV28 with TRBJ1-2; unclear D gene. The length of the CDR3 is 15 residues. Germline V lookup: CDR1 MDHEN, CDR2 SYDVKM. The V end lost 4 bases, the J end lost 0 bases, and 12 bases lay between the germline ends. CDR3 amino acids: CASSSVSRSNYGYTF. CDR3 bases: TGTGCCAGCAGTTCAGTCTCCCGATCTAACTATGGCTACACCTTC.

The chain couples TRBV25-1 to TRBJ1-4; D perhaps matches TRBD1 (5 bases). The CDR3 totals 15 residues. Trimming removed 1 base from V and 5 bases from J, with 11 bases in between. Per germline, CDR1 MGHDK and CDR2 SYGVNS. CDR3 DNA: TGTGCCAGCAGTGAATCGACAGTGAGAAATGAAAAACTGTTTTTT. Its translation is CASSESTVRNEKLFF.